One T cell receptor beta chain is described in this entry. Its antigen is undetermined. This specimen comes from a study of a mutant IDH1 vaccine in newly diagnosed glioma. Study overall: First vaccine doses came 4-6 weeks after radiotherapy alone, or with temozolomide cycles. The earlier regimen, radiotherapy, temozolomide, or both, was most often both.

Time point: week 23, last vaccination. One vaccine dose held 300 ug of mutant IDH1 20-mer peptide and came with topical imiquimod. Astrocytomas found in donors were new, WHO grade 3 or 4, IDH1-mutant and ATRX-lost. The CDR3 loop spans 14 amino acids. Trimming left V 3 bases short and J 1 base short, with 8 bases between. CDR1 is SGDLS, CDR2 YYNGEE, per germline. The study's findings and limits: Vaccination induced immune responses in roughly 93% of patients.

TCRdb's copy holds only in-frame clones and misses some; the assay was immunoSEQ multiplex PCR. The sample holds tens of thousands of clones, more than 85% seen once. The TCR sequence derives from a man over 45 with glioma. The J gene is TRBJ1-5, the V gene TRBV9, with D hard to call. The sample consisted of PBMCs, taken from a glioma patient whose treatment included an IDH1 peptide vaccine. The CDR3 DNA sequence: TGTGCCAGCAGCGGTGGTGAGAGCAATCAGCCCCAGCATTTT. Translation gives CASSGGESNQPQHF. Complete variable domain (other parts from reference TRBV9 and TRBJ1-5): DSGVTQTPKHLITATGQRVTLRCSPRSGDLSVYWYQQSLDQGLQFLIQYYNGEERAKGNILERFSAQQFPDLHSELNLSSLELGDSALYFCASSGGESNQPQHFGDGTRLSIL.